This TCR beta chain came from a study of CD4 T cells in relation to SARS-CoV-2 and coronaviruses. Across the whole study: TCR beta CDR3s were sequenced after approximately 11-day antigen culture of PBMCs.

The germline gives CDR1 LGHDT, CDR2 YNNKEL (reference sequence). The CDR3 is 15 residues long. V lost 0 bases to trimming and J lost 3 bases, with 6 bases between them. For around ten days, around 10^5 sorted CD4+ cells grew with T cell-depleted PBMCs and CEF. Sequencing was performed with immunoSEQ multiplex PCR; in TCRdb, only in-frame clones are kept and a portion is missing. Here the sample spans roughly 41,000 clones, approximately 81% being singletons. About this clone itself: Its target is not known.

This receptor was taken from an adult with COVID-19. This chain joins TRBV3-1 (or the pseudogene TRBV3-2) and TRBJ1-6; D gene uncertain. The specimen was naive CD4+ T cells from PBMCs, cultured in vitro. Subset given: naive CD4+ T cells isolated by negative enrichment. The CDR3, as DNA: TGTGCCAGCAGCCAAGAGGGCCTCTATAATTCACCCCTCCACTTT. Protein product: CASSQEGLYNSPLHF.